What follows are 14 T cell receptor beta chains derived from one specimen sequenced in a study of kidney transplant recipient with SARS-CoV-2 infection. TCRdb fed the reads into MiXCR, producing one record per CDR3 protein. The sample gives under 300,000 distinct CDR3 sequences, roughly 26% of which show up once; almost 7.5% is in the top ten. The sample consisted of a blood sample, taken at baseline and between days 110 and 120 from a kidney transplant recipient. The receptors derive from a male patient younger than 45 who had COVID-19 and was a kidney transplant recipient. Some T cells could come from the graft donor.

This clonotype turned up a few times. This clone may be a read error of a much larger clone one base away. The V and J genes are TRBV28 and TRBJ2-4, with unresolved D. The DNA end is a closer match to TRBJ2-7, so the J assignment may be wrong. The CDR3 spans 11 residues. Germline CDR1 and CDR2: MDHEN and SYDVKM. CDR3: CVSSISYEQYF. In DNA form, the CDR3 reads TGTGTCAGCAGTATCTCCTACGAGCAGTACTTC.

In this sample, this clonotype turned up many times. The V gene is TRBV2, the J gene TRBJ1-2; 7 nucleotides match TRBD1. The CDR3 has 12 amino acids. J gave up 4 bases and V 7 bases, and 3 bases lay outside the gene matches. Germline V gene lookup returns CDR1 SNHLY and CDR2 FYNNEI. The CDR3 nucleotides are TGTGCCAGCAAGGGGGCCGTCTATGGCTACACCTTC. Its protein product is CASKGAVYGYTF.

This clonotype was detected ten times or more. This CDR3 is CASSQDQAGTGELFF. The CDR3 DNA reads TGCGCCAGCAGCCAAGATCAGGCAGGCACCGGGGAGCTGTTTTTT. V and J are TRBV4-3 and TRBJ2-2; D gene ambiguous. The V end lost 0 bases, the J end lost 4 bases, and 9 bases lay between the germline ends. The germline V gene has CDR1 LGHNA and CDR2 YSLEER. The CDR3 is 15 amino acids.

Details on this clonotype: This could be a read error, since a much larger clone is one nucleotide away. The chain uses TRBV7-2 and TRBJ2-7, with D maybe TRBD1 (5 bases). CDR1 and CDR2 from the germline V gene are SGHTA and FQGNSA. CDR3 length equals 17 residues. The CDR3 DNA reads TGTGCCAACAGCTTAATATTCCAGGGTTTCGCGAATAGCGAGCAGTACTTC. Protein: CANSLIFQGFANSEQYF.

This chain uses TRBV20-1 with TRBJ2-3; D unclear. V lost 6 bases, J lost 3 bases, and 10 bases lay in between. Germline CDR1 reads DFQATT; CDR2 reads SNEGSKA (reference sequence). The CDR3 consists of 12 residues. CDR3 nucleotide sequence: TGCAGTGCGCCTCGCAAGACAGATACGCAGTATTTT. It is translated as CSAPRKTDTQYF.

Remarks on this clonotype: It may be a read error: a sequence one base away is much more abundant. The chain uses TRBV27 and TRBJ2-7; D is perhaps TRBD1 (6 bases). The CDR3 is 13 amino acids. Per germline, CDR1 MNHEY and CDR2 SMNVEV (reference sequence). The CDR3: CVSSDRTSYEQYF. In DNA, the CDR3 is TGTGTCAGCAGCGACAGGACCAGCTACGAGCAGTACTTC.

This clonotype has ten or more counts. For the CDR3, the DNA is TGTGCCAGCAGCCAAAACCGCATAACCAGGGGAACTGAAGCTTTCTTT. This sequence encodes CASSQNRITRGTEAFF. The chain carries TRBV6-5 and TRBJ1-1; D is possibly TRBD1 (6 bases). V was cut by 6 bases and J by 5 bases, with 22 bases left in between. Germline loops: CDR1 MNHEY, CDR2 SVGAGI. The CDR3 is 16 residues long.

This clonotype was observed at least ten times. The J gene is TRBJ1-2, the V gene TRBV5-4; no firm D call. The germline CDR1 and CDR2 sequences are SGHNT and YYREEE (reference sequence). Deletions cut 7 bases from V and 4 bases from J, with 23 bases between. The CDR3 contains 16 residues. The CDR3 protein is CASASFVPGKTYGYTF. CDR3 DNA: TGTGCCAGCGCCTCTTTCGTACCAGGAAAGACCTATGGCTACACCTTC.

This clonotype appeared many times. J is TRBJ2-1 and V is TRBV19, with 9 bases identical to TRBD2. CDR3 length equals 17 residues. V lost 8 bases and J lost 7; bases outside the gene matches: 18. Germline V gives CDR1 LNHDA, CDR2 SQIVND (reference sequence). CDR3 DNA sequence: TGTGCCAGTGCTAAACCCCTGGCGGGAGGGACGATAAATGAGCAGTTCTTC. It specifies CASAKPLAGGTINEQFF.

This clonotype came up many times. The rearrangement uses TRBV5-5 and TRBJ1-2; D not resolved. The germline V gene encodes CDR1 SGHKS and CDR2 YYEKEE (reference sequence). The V end lost 7 bases, the J end lost 4 bases, and 23 bases lay between the germline ends. The CDR3 has 16 amino acids. CDR3 residues: CASLPDVSRKTYGYTF. CDR3 nucleotides: TGTGCCAGCCTGCCTGATGTCTCGCGAAAGACCTATGGCTACACCTTC. The entire variable domain, with the rest obtained from reference TRBV5-5 and TRBJ1-2, is as follows: DAGVTQSPTHLIKTRGQQVTLRCSPISGHKSVSWYQQVLGQGPQFIFQYYEKEERGRGNFPDRFSARQFPNYSSELNVNALLLGDSALYLCASLPDVSRKTYGYTFGSGTRLTVV.

This clonotype was counted between two and nine times. The rearrangement uses TRBV5-3 and TRBJ1-2; D unclear. TRBV5-3 qualifies as an ORF whose function is uncertain. The CDR3 contains 16 residues. V lost 7 bases and J lost 4, with 23 bases in between. CDR3 region: CARPDVVVRKTYGYTF. The CDR3 region has the DNA TGTGCCAGACCGGACGTAGTGGTGAGAAAGACCTATGGCTACACCTTC.

This clonotype has just one count. A read error may produce the germline difference seen at one junction end. The chain links TRBV24-1 to TRBJ1-2; D not certain. CDR1 is KGHDR, CDR2 SFDVKD, per germline. There are 17 residues in the CDR3. The DNA of the CDR3 is TGTGCCACCAGTGTTCAATTTAGTACCAGAAGGACCTATGACTACACCTTC. It yields the protein CATSVQFSTRRTYDYTF.

Turning to this clonotype: Just one base apart from a much larger clone, this may be a read error. V gene TRBV6-2 or TRBV6-3 combines with J gene TRBJ1-2; no firm D call. Germline CDR1 is MNHEY and CDR2 is SVGEGT. Trimming removed 5 bases at V and 4 bases at J, with 23 bases between. This CDR3 region has 17 residues. The CDR3 here is CASSVNYCIGKAYGYTF. CDR3 coding DNA: TGTGCCAGCAGTGTGAATTACTGCATCGGAAAGGCCTATGGCTACACCTTC.

In its sample, this clonotype was seen many times. This chain links TRBV3-1 with TRBJ1-1; D is uncertain. This CDR3 has 17 residues. The V gene lost 4 bases and the J gene lost 4 bases, with 22 bases spanning the gap. The germline gives CDR1 LGHDT, CDR2 YNNKEL (reference sequence). The CDR3 protein is CASSPYAPISIRTEAFF. In DNA, the CDR3 is TGTGCCAGCAGCCCATACGCTCCCATTTCAATTCGCACTGAAGCTTTCTTT.